This T cell receptor (beta chain) was recovered during a study of human T cells and chemical hapten exposure. V was pared by 1 base and J by 15 bases, with 16 bases between. Germline lookup yields CDR1 SGHTA and CDR2 FQGNSA. The CDR3 length is 13 residues. This clonotype was counted at least ten times. From whole blood left unfractionated, total RNA was extracted. From the 5' RACE reads, TCRdb called clonotypes with MiXCR, one entry per CDR3 protein. The sample has about 140,000 distinct CDR3 sequences; around 4.1% are singletons. The chain employs TRBV7-2 and TRBJ2-1; D gene unclear. The sequence was collected from a female donor in good health. The CDR3 nucleotides are TGTGCCAGCAGCTTAGATCCCTCCACCCATCGGTTCTTC. Protein: CASSLDPSTHRFF.